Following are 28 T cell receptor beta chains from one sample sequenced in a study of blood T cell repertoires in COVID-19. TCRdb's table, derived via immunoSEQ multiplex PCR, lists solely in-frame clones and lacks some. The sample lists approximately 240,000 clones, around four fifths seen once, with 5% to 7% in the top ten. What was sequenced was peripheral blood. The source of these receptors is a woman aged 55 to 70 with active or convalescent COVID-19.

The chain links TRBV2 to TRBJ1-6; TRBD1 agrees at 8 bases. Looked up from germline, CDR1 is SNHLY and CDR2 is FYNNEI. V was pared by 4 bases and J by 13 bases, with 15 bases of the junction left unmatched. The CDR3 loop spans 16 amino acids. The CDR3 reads CASSVSAGTGLSPLHF. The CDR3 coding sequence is TGTGCCAGCAGTGTCTCAGCGGGGACAGGTCTCTCGCCCCTCCACTTT.

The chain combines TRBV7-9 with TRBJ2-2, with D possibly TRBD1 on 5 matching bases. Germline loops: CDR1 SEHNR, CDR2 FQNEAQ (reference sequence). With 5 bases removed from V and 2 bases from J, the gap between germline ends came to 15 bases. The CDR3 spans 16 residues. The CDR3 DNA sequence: TGTGCCAGCAGCCGGGCCGGCAGGGAAAACACCGGGGAGCTGTTTTTT. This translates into CASSRAGRENTGELFF.

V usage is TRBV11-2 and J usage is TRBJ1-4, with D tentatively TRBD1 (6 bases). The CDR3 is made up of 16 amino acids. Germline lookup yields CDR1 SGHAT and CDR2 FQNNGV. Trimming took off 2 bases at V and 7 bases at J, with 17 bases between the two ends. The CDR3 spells CASSLSTGPRSEKLFF. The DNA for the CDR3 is TGTGCCAGCAGCTTATCAACAGGGCCGAGAAGTGAAAAACTGTTTTTT.

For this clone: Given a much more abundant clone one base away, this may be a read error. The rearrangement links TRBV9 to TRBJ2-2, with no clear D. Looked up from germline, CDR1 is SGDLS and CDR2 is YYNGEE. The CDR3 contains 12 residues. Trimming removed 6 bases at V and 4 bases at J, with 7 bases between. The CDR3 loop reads CASTRVTGELFF. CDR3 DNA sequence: TGTGCCAGCACCCGGGTCACCGGGGAGCTGTTTTTT.

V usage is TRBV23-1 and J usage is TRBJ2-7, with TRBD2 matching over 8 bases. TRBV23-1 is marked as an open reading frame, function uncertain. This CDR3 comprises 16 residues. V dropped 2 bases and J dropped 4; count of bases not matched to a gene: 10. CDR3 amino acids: CASSQPHWRGDYEQYV. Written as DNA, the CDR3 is TGCGCCAGCAGTCAACCCCATTGGCGGGGGGATTACGAGCAGTACGTC.

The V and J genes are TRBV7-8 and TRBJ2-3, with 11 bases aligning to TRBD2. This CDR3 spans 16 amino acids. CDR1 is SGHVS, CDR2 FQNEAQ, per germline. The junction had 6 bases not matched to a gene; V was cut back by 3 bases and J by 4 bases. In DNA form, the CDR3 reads TGTGCCAGCAGCTTCTACCTTAGCGGGGGGGCAGATACGCAGTATTTT. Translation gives CASSFYLSGGADTQYF.

CDR3 residues: CASSSGEVSPLHF. In nucleotides, the CDR3 is TGTGCCAGCAGTTCCGGGGAGGTTTCACCCCTCCACTTT. V and J are TRBV28 and TRBJ1-6; D not certain. The CDR3 is made up of 13 amino acids. Germline CDR1 MDHEN, CDR2 SYDVKM. V was clipped by 4 bases and J by 9 bases, with 10 bases between them.

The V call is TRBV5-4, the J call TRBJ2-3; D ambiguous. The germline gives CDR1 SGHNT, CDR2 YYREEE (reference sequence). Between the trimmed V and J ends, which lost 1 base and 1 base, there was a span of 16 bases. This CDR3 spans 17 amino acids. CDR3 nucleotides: TGTGCCAGCAGCTTGAATAGCCGGAGAGGCGGCACAGATACGCAGTATTTT. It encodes CASSLNSRRGGTDTQYF.

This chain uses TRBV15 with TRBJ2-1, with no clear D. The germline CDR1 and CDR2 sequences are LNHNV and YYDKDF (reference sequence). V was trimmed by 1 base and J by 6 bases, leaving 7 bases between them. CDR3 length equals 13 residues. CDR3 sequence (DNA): TGTGCCACCAGCAGAGTACGGTTCAATGAGCAGTTCTTC. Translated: CATSRVRFNEQFF.

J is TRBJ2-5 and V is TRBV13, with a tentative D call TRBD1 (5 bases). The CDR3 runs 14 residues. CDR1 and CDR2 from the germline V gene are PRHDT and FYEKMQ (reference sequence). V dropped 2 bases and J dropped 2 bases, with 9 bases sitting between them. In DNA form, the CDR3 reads TGTGCCAGCAGCTTAACGGCAGGGCAAGAGACCCAGTACTTC. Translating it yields CASSLTAGQETQYF.

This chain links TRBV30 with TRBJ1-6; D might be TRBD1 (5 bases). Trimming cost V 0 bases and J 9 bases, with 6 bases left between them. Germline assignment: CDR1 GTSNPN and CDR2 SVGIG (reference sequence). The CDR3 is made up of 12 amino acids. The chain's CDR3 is CAWSVRGSPLHF. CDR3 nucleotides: TGTGCCTGGAGTGTAAGGGGTTCACCCCTCCACTTT.

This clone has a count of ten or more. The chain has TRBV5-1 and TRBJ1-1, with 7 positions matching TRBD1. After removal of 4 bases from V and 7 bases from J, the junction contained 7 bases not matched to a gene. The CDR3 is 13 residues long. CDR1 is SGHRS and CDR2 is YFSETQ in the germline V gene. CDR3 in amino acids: CASSTRTGGEAFF. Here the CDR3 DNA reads TGCGCCAGCAGCACCCGGACAGGAGGTGAAGCTTTCTTT.

CDR3 residues: CATSDSTGSGSDTQYF. CDR3 sequence (DNA): TGTGCCACCAGTGATTCGACAGGGAGCGGGTCAGATACGCAGTATTTT. The V and J genes are TRBV24-1 and TRBJ2-3, with D perhaps matching TRBD1 (7 bases). There are 16 residues in the CDR3. V was shortened by 2 bases and J by 4 bases, with 15 bases between the two germline ends. The germline V gene encodes CDR1 KGHDR and CDR2 SFDVKD.

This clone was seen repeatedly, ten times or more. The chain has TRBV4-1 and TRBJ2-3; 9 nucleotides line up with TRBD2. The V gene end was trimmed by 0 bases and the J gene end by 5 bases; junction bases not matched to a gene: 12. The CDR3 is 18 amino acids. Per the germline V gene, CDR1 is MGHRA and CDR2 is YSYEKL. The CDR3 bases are TGCGCCAGCAGCCAAGACTGGGGTGGAGCGGGAGGACGAGATACGCAGTATTTT. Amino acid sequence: CASSQDWGGAGGRDTQYF.

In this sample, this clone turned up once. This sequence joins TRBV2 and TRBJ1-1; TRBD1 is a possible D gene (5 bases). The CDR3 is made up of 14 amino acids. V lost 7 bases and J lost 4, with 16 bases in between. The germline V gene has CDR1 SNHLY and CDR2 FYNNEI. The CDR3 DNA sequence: TGTGCCAGCACACCCCCGGGGGTCTCCACTGAAGCTTTCTTT. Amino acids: CASTPPGVSTEAFF.

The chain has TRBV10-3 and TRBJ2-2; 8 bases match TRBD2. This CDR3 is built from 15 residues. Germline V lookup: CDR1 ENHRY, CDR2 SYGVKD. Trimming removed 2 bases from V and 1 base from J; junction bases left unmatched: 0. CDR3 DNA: TGTGCCATCAGTGAGCGGGGGGGGAACACCGGGGAGCTGTTTTTT. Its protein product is CAISERGGNTGELFF.

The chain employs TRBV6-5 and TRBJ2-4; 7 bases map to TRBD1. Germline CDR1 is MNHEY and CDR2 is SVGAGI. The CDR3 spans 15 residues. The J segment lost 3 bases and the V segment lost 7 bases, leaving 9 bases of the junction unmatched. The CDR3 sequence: CASTARRDSKNIQYF. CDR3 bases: TGTGCCAGCACCGCCCGCCGGGACAGCAAAAACATTCAGTACTTC.

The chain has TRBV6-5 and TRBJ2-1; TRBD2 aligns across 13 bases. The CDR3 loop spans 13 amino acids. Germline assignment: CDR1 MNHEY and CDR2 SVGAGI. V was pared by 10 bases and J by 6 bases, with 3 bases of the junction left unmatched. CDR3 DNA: TGTGCCACCGGACTAGCGGGAGTCAATGAGCAGTTCTTC. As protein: CATGLAGVNEQFF.

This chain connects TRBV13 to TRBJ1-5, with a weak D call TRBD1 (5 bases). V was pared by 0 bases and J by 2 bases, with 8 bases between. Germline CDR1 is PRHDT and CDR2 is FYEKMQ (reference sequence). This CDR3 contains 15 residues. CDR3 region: CASSLGWGGNQPQHF. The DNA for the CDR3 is TGTGCCAGCAGCTTAGGCTGGGGGGGCAATCAGCCCCAGCATTTT.

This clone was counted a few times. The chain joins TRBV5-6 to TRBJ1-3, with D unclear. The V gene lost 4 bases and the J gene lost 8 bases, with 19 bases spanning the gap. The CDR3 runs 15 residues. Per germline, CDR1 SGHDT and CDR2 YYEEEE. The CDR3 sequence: CASSIPFQQADTIYF. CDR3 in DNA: TGTGCCAGCAGCATTCCCTTCCAGCAGGCTGACACCATATATTTT.

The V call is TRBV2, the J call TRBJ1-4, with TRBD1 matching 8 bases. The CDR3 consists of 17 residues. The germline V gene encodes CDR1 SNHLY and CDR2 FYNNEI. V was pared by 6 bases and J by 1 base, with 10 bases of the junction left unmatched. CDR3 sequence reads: CASRGPLGQGTNEKLFF. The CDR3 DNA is TGTGCCAGCAGGGGCCCTCTTGGACAGGGAACTAATGAAAAACTGTTTTTT.

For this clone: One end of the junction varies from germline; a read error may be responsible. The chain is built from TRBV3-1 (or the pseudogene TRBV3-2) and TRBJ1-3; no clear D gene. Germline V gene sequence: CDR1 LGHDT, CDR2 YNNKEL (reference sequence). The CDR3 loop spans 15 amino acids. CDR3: CASSKEGGLGSTIYF. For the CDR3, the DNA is TGTGCCAGCAGCAAAGAGGGAGGGCTGGGCTCCACCATATATTTT.

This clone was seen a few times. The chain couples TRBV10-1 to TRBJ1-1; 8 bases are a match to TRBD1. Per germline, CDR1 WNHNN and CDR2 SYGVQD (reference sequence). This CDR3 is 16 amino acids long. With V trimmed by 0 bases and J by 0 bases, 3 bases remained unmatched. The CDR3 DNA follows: TGCGCCAGCAGTGAGTCCGGGACAGGAATGAACACTGAAGCTTTCTTT. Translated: CASSESGTGMNTEAFF.

The CDR3 DNA reads as TGTGCCAGCATCCTTCAGGGGTCTGGATATGGCTACACCTTC. This translates into CASILQGSGYGYTF. The chain couples TRBV6-5 to TRBJ1-2, with a weak D call TRBD1 (6 bases). V was shortened by 7 bases and J by 5 bases, with 17 bases between the two germline ends. The CDR3 has 14 amino acids. Germline-derived CDR1 and CDR2 are MNHEY and SVGAGI.

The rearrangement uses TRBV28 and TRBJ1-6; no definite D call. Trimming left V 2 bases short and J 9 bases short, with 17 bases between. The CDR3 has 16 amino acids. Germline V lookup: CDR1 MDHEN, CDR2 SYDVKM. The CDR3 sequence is CASSLPGNLPRSPLHF. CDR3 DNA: TGTGCCAGCAGTTTACCGGGAAACCTACCTCGTTCACCCCTCCACTTT. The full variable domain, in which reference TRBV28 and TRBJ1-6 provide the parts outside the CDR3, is DVKVTQSSRYLVKRTGEKVFLECVQDMDHENMFWYRQDPGLGLRLIYFSYDVKMKEKGDIPEGYSVSREKKERFSLILESASTNQTSMYLCASSLPGNLPRSPLHFGNGTRLTVT.

The CDR3 DNA follows: TGTGCCAGCTCAGTCCGGACTAGCGGGAACGCCTACGAGCAGTACTTC. It specifies CASSVRTSGNAYEQYF. The chain joins TRBV18 to TRBJ2-7; 12 nucleotides line up with TRBD2. Germline-derived CDR1 and CDR2 are KGHSH and LQKENI. The V gene end was trimmed by 5 bases and the J gene end by 2 bases; junction bases not matched to a gene: 7. The CDR3 sequence is 16 residues long.

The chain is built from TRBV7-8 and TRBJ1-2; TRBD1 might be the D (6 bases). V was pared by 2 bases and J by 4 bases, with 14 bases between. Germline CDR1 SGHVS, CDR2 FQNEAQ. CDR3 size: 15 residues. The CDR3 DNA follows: TGTGCCAGCAGCTTAACCTGGGGGCAAAGCTATGGCTACACCTTC. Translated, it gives CASSLTWGQSYGYTF.

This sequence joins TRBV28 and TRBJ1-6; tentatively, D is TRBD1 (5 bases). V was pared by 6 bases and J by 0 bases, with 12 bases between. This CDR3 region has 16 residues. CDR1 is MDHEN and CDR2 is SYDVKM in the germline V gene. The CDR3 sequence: CASSPQDSSYNSPLHF. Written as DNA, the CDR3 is TGTGCCAGCAGCCCACAGGATAGCTCCTATAATTCACCCCTCCACTTT.